This TCR beta chain was sequenced during a study of T-cell memory formation after mild COVID-19. From germline, CDR1 is DFQATT and CDR2 SNEGSKA (reference sequence). This CDR3 has 18 amino acids. Trimming took off 1 base at V and 0 bases at J, with 18 bases between the two ends. TCRdb called the 5' RACE reads again in MiXCR, with one record for every CDR3 protein. The sample gives fewer than 250,000 distinct CDR3 sequences, over 15% of which show up once; around 2% is in the top ten. The sequenced sample consisted of PBMCs or a T cell subset sorted from them (not recorded which). This chain uses TRBV20-1 with TRBJ2-2; the D is unclear. The TCR was taken from an adult woman who had mild COVID-19 (a few samples of this study predate the infection). Cell type and time point are not known. The CDR3 sequence is CSARGVDSGASNTGELFF. The CDR3 nucleotides are TGCAGTGCTAGAGGCGTTGACTCTGGCGCCTCGAACACCGGGGAGCTGTTTTTT.